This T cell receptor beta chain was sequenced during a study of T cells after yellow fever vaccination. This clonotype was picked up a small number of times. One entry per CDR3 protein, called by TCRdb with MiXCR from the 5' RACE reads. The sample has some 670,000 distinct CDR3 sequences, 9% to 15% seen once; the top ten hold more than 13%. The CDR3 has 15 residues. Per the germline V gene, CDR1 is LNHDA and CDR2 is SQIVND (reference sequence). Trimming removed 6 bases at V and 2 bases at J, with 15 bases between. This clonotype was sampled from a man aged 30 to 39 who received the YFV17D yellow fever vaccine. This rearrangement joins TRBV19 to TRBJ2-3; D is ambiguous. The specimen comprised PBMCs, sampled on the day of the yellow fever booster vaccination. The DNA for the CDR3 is TGTGCCAGTAGGGGTCGGACGGCCTCCACAGATACGCAGTATTTT. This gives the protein CASRGRTASTDTQYF.